One sample yielded the 27 T cell receptor beta chains listed below, sequenced in a study of blood T cells in healthy people across ages. Combining a sample-barcoded 5' primer with a J-beta primer mix, a second PCR ran for roughly 7 to 12 cycles. TCRdb fed the 5' RACE reads into MiXCR, producing one record per CDR3 protein. There are 1.5 million to 2 million distinct CDR3 sequences in the sample; around half occur only once, and 2% to 2.5% lies in the top ten. The sequencing sample was made of blood. The receptors were gathered from a woman between 35 and 50 years old in good health.

Worth noting for this clonotype: Relative to the germline gene, one junction end is altered; a read error may explain this. The chain has TRBV5-1 and TRBJ2-3; perhaps D is TRBD1 or TRBD2 (7 bases each). The CDR3 sequence is 17 residues long. Germline CDR1 is SGHRS and CDR2 is YFSETQ. CDR3 in DNA: TGCGCCAGCAGCTTGGACCCCCAGGGGGGGGCCACAGATGCGCAGTATTTT. This sequence encodes CASSLDPQGGATDAQYF.

This clonotype was counted a few times. The chain links TRBV5-1 to TRBJ2-1, with D perhaps TRBD1 or TRBD2 (6 bases each). CDR1 is SGHRS, CDR2 YFSETQ, per germline. The length of the CDR3 is 12 residues. V was pared by 3 bases and J by 9 bases, with 10 bases between. The chain's CDR3 is CASSSGGPEQFF. CDR3 coding DNA: TGCGCCAGCAGCTCCGGGGGCCCTGAGCAGTTCTTC.

This chain links TRBV7-2 with TRBJ2-5; either TRBD1 or TRBD2 may supply D (6 bases each). The CDR3 is 15 amino acids. Germline V CDR1 and CDR2: SGHTA, FQGNSA. V lost 1 base and J lost 5, with 14 bases in between. CDR3 nucleotide sequence: TGTGCCAGCAGCTTAGGTTGGGGGGCCAGGGAGACCCAGTACTTC. Translation gives CASSLGWGARETQYF.

The chain employs TRBV24-1 and TRBJ2-5, with D possibly being TRBD1 or TRBD2 (7 bases each). The J call is doubtful: the DNA matches TRBJ2-7 better. Germline assignment: CDR1 KGHDR and CDR2 SFDVKD. CDR3 length equals 14 residues. The CDR3 coding sequence is TGTGCCACTCCAGGGGGGGACCGATTCCACGAGCAGTACTTC. Encoded protein: CATPGGDRFHEQYF.

V and J are TRBV6-6 and TRBJ2-3, with D perhaps given as TRBD1 or TRBD2 (5 bases each). The CDR3 runs 14 residues. Germline-derived CDR1 and CDR2 are MNHNY and SVGAGI (reference sequence). Trimming pared 4 bases from V and 5 bases from J, leaving 13 bases between. The CDR3 region is CASSWDGNIDTQYF. In DNA, the CDR3 is TGTGCCAGCAGTTGGGACGGCAATATAGATACGCAGTATTTT.

The chain carries TRBV12-3 or TRBV12-4 and TRBJ2-2, with 7 bases aligning to TRBD2. The CDR3 consists of 14 residues. Germline trimming cut 6 bases from V and 6 bases from J; bases unmatched to any gene: 7. The CDR3 spells CASRSREGSGELFF. DNA for the CDR3: TGTGCCAGCAGGTCGAGGGAGGGATCCGGGGAGCTGTTTTTT.

V and J are TRBV5-6 and TRBJ2-6; perhaps TRBD2 as D (7 bases). There are 16 residues in the CDR3. The V gene's germline CDR1 is SGHDT and CDR2 YYEEEE. The ends were cut back, 3 bases at V and 5 bases at J, with 15 bases in the middle. The CDR3 DNA sequence: TGTGCCAGCAGCTCGGGGGGCCGGCTGCGGGCCAACGTCCTGACTTTC. Translation: CASSSGGRLRANVLTF.

This sequence joins TRBV4-1 and TRBJ1-2; no reliable D call. The CDR3 is 16 amino acids. V lost 0 bases, J lost 5 bases, and 16 bases lay in between. Germline lookup yields CDR1 MGHRA and CDR2 YSYEKL. DNA for the CDR3: TGCGCCAGCAGCCAAGATGAAGTTCTGACTGGGTATGGCTACACCTTC. This encodes CASSQDEVLTGYGYTF.

This clonotype turned up a few times. The chain links TRBV28 to TRBJ2-5; D is uncertain. The germline gives CDR1 MDHEN, CDR2 SYDVKM. The CDR3 sequence is 16 residues long. Trimming took 4 bases from V and 0 from J, leaving 15 bases between them. This chain's CDR3 is CASSSDRERYQETQYF. CDR3 nucleotides: TGTGCCAGCAGTTCCGACCGAGAAAGATACCAAGAGACCCAGTACTTC.

The chain carries TRBV9 and TRBJ2-1; 9 bases fit TRBD1. The junction had 3 bases not matched to a gene; V was cut back by 0 bases and J by 5 bases. The germline gives CDR1 SGDLS, CDR2 YYNGEE. The CDR3 runs 15 residues. CDR3 amino acids: CASSVVGTGNNEQFF. The DNA for the CDR3 is TGTGCCAGCAGCGTAGTAGGGACAGGGAACAATGAGCAGTTCTTC.

The chain carries TRBV11-2 and TRBJ2-3; 10 bases are a match to TRBD1. Trimming at V came to 3 bases and at J to 5 bases, leaving 5 bases not matched to a gene. CDR1 is SGHAT, CDR2 FQNNGV, per germline. This CDR3 comprises 15 residues. The CDR3 loop reads CASSLTGGELDTQYF. As DNA, the CDR3 is TGTGCCAGCAGCTTGACAGGGGGCGAGTTAGATACGCAGTATTTT.

This chain uses TRBV5-1 with TRBJ2-5, with TRBD2 identical over 10 bases. The DNA end lines up better with TRBJ2-7; the J call may be wrong. The CDR3 is 14 amino acids. The germline gives CDR1 SGHRS, CDR2 YFSETQ. CDR3 loop: CASSLISGGSEQYF. Written as DNA, the CDR3 is TGCGCCAGCAGCTTGATTAGCGGGGGGTCCGAGCAGTACTTC.

This chain connects TRBV20-1 to TRBJ2-4; D is possibly TRBD1 (6 bases). Germline V gene sequence: CDR1 DFQATT, CDR2 SNEGSKA (reference sequence). The V end lost 6 bases, the J end lost 0 bases, and 12 bases lay between the germline ends. The length of the CDR3 is 14 residues. The CDR3 is CSAQQGIAKNIQYF. CDR3 coding DNA: TGCAGTGCGCAACAGGGAATAGCCAAAAACATTCAGTACTTC.

The chain employs TRBV5-1 and TRBJ1-2; TRBD1 matches 7 bases. The trim removed 3 bases at V and 7 bases at J, leaving 9 bases unmatched. Germline V lookup: CDR1 SGHRS, CDR2 YFSETQ. The CDR3 length is 14 residues. CDR3 DNA: TGCGCCAGCAGCTCGACAGGGATCAACGGTGGCTACACCTTC. It translates to CASSSTGINGGYTF.

This clonotype was observed a few times. The V and J genes are TRBV4-3 and TRBJ2-5; 10 bases agree with TRBD2. Trimming removed 0 bases from V and 1 base from J; junction bases left unmatched: 5. Germline CDR1 reads LGHNA; CDR2 reads YSLEER. CDR3 size: 17 residues. DNA for the CDR3: TGCGCCAGCAGCCAAGATCCAGCGGGGGGGGTCCAAGAGACCCAGTACTTC. The encoded protein is CASSQDPAGGVQETQYF.

The chain combines TRBV6-5 with TRBJ1-6, with D possibly matching TRBD1 (6 bases). V lost 0 bases, J lost 9 bases, and 15 bases lay in between. Germline CDR1 reads MNHEY; CDR2 reads SVGAGI. The CDR3 has 16 residues. The CDR3 DNA reads as TGTGCCAGCAGTTACTCGAGGCATAGAGGGGGTTCACCCCTCCACTTT. It specifies CASSYSRHRGGSPLHF.

To note about this clonotype: This could be a read error, since a much larger clone is one nucleotide away. The chain links TRBV12-3 or TRBV12-4 to TRBJ2-7; 8 bases match TRBD1. The J call may be wrong; the DNA end is better matched by TRBJ2-5. CDR3 size: 14 residues. Here the CDR3 DNA reads TGTGCCAACAGGGGGGTAGCGGTTGGAGAGACCCAGTACTTC. This encodes CANRGVAVGETQYF.

This chain joins TRBV11-2 and TRBJ2-1; 12 bases match TRBD2. Germline CDR1 and CDR2: SGHAT and FQNNGV. The ends lost 5 bases at V and 7 bases at J; junction bases unmatched: 9. CDR3 size: 16 residues. The chain's CDR3 is CASSTLAGGPSNEQFF. The CDR3 DNA reads as TGTGCCAGCAGCACTCTAGCGGGGGGGCCGTCAAATGAGCAGTTCTTC.

The chain recombines TRBV7-2 with TRBJ2-5; 9 nucleotides match TRBD1. V lost 1 base to trimming and J lost 5 bases; unmatched junction nucleotides: 8. This CDR3 region has 16 residues. Germline V gives CDR1 SGHTA, CDR2 FQGNSA. This CDR3 reads CASSLGRTGVLETQYF. CDR3 DNA sequence: TGTGCCAGCAGCTTAGGACGGACAGGGGTATTGGAGACCCAGTACTTC.

V and J are TRBV5-1 and TRBJ2-3; 9 nucleotides agree with TRBD1. The CDR3 is 15 residues long. Unmatched junction bases numbered 7, after V lost 4 bases and J lost 4 bases. Looked up from germline, CDR1 is SGHRS and CDR2 is YFSETQ. The CDR3 DNA is TGCGCCAGCAGCCCAAGGGACAGGGTAGCAGATACGCAGTATTTT. Its protein is CASSPRDRVADTQYF.

This chain connects TRBV2 to TRBJ2-5; TRBD2 matches 7 bases. V lost 7 bases to trimming and J lost 5 bases; unmatched junction nucleotides: 7. Germline CDR1 and CDR2: SNHLY and FYNNEI. The CDR3 extends over 13 amino acids. The CDR3 sequence: CASIRLAGETQYF. CDR3 DNA: TGTGCCAGCATAAGACTAGCTGGGGAGACCCAGTACTTC.

Ten or more counts support this clonotype. J is TRBJ2-5 and V is TRBV4-3, with D maybe TRBD2 (6 bases). The CDR3 contains 15 residues. Germline lookup yields CDR1 LGHNA and CDR2 YSLEER. V was clipped by 0 bases and J by 5 bases, with 13 bases between them. CDR3 loop: CASSQDGRNRETQYF. Here the CDR3 DNA reads TGCGCCAGCAGCCAAGATGGGAGGAACCGGGAGACCCAGTACTTC.

The chain employs TRBV7-2 and TRBJ1-5, with D unclear. V dropped 2 bases and J dropped 6 bases, with 8 bases sitting between them. Germline V gene data show CDR1 as SGHTA and CDR2 as FQGNSA. CDR3 length: 13 residues. Here the CDR3 DNA reads TGTGCCAGCAGCTTAAGTAATGGTCAGCCCCAGCATTTT. Residues: CASSLSNGQPQHF.

The chain employs TRBV6-1 and TRBJ1-4; the match to TRBD1 covers 7 bases. This CDR3 spans 15 amino acids. V was pared by 7 bases and J by 1 base, with 6 bases of the junction left unmatched. CDR1 and CDR2 from the germline V gene are MNHNS and SASEGT. CDR3 sequence: CASTPNRGTNEKLFF. The CDR3 DNA sequence: TGTGCCAGCACCCCCAACAGGGGAACTAATGAAAAACTGTTTTTT.

This clonotype turned up a few times. This chain uses TRBV20-1 with TRBJ2-7; no clear D. The J call is doubtful: the DNA matches TRBJ2-5 better. From germline, CDR1 is DFQATT and CDR2 SNEGSKA (reference sequence). This CDR3 has 13 residues. The DNA for the CDR3 is TGCAGTGCTAGGGTAGGGCATCGAGAGACCCAGTACTTC. It is translated as CSARVGHRETQYF.

This chain links TRBV6-6 with TRBJ2-3; D ambiguous. The CDR3 is 14 residues long. CDR1 is MNHNY, CDR2 SVGAGI, per germline (reference sequence). V dropped 3 bases and J dropped 2 bases, with 9 bases sitting between them. In DNA form, the CDR3 reads TGTGCCAGCAGTTATCCCCTACTCACAGATACGCAGTATTTT. As protein: CASSYPLLTDTQYF.

The CDR3 region has the DNA TGCAGTGCTACGGACAGGACATCCCGAAACACTGAAGCTTTCTTT. This gives the protein CSATDRTSRNTEAFF. This chain uses TRBV20-1 with TRBJ1-1; 7 bases agree with TRBD1. CDR1 is DFQATT and CDR2 is SNEGSKA in the germline V gene (reference sequence). V lost 4 bases, J lost 2 bases, and 10 bases stayed unmatched. The CDR3 covers 15 residues.